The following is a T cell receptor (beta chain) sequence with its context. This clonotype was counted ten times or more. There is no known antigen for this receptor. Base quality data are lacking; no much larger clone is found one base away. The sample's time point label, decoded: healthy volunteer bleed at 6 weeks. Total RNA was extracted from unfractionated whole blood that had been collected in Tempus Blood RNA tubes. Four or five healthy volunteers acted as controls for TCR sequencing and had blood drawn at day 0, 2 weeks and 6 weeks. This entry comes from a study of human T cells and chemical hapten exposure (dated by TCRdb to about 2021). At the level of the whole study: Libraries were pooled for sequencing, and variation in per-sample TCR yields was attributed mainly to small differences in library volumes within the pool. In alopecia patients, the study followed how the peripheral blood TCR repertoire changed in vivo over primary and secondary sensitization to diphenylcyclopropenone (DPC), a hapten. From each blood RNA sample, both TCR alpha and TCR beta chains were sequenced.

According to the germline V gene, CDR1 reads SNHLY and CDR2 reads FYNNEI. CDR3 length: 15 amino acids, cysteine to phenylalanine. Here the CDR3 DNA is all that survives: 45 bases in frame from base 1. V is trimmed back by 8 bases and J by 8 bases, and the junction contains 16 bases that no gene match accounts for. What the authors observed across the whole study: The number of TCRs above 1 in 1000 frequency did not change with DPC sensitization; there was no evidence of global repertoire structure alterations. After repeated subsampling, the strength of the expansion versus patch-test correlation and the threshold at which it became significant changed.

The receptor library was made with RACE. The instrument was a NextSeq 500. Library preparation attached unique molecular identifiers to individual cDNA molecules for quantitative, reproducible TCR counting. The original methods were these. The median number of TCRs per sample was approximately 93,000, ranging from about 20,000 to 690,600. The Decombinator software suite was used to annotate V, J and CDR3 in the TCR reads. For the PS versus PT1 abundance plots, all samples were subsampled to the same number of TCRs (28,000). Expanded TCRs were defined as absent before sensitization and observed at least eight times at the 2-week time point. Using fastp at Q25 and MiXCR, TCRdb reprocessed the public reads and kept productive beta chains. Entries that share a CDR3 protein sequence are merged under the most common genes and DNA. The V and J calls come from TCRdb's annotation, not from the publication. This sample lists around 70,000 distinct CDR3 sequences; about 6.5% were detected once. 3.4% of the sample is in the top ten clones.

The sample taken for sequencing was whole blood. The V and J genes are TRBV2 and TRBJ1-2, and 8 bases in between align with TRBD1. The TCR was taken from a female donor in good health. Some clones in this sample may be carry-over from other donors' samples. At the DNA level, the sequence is TGTGCCAGCGGAGTTCCCGGGACAGGTATACAGGGCTACACCTTC. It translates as CASGVPGTGIQGYTF. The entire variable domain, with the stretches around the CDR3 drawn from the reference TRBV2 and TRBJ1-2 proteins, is EPEVTQTPSHQVTQMGQEVILRCVPISNHLYFYWYRQILGQKVEFLVSFYNNEISEKSEIFDDQFSVERPDGSNFTLKIRSTKLEDSAMYFCASGVPGTGIQGYTFGSGTRLTVV.